The text below deals with one T cell receptor (beta chain). Its antigen is undetermined. Every patient underwent thyroid surgery untreated. This CDR3 spans 15 amino acids. Germline lookup yields CDR1 SNHLY and CDR2 FYNNEI. Trimming took 3 bases from V and 4 from J, leaving 15 bases between them. The source of the sample is a study of metastatic and nonmetastatic thyroid tumors. About the research overall: Malignant thyroid and benign thyroid patients provided blood and tumor or nodule tissue whose repertoires were compared. Study-wide results and caveats: Across blood and tumor, TCR beta diversity in malignant thyroid tumors was reportedly significantly higher than in benign nodules.

Original processing notes: The authors used CDR3 differences across clinicopathological groups to build a distant-metastasis classifier for papillary thyroid cancer. With MiXCR, TCRdb reprocessed the PCR reads. TCRdb's processing, not the authors', yielded these V and J calls. The data hold roughly 4,000 clones, with roughly 32% observed a single time. Sample: adjacent normal tissue. The chain employs TRBV2 and TRBJ1-2; possibly TRBD1 for D (6 bases). This receptor was taken from a female donor with papillary thyroid cancer or a benign thyroid nodule (not recorded which). Some clones in this sample may be carry-over from other donors' samples. CDR3 amino acids: CASSDYRGLTYGYTF. The CDR3 bases are TGTGCCAGCAGTGATTATCGGGGGCTTACCTATGGCTACACCTTC.